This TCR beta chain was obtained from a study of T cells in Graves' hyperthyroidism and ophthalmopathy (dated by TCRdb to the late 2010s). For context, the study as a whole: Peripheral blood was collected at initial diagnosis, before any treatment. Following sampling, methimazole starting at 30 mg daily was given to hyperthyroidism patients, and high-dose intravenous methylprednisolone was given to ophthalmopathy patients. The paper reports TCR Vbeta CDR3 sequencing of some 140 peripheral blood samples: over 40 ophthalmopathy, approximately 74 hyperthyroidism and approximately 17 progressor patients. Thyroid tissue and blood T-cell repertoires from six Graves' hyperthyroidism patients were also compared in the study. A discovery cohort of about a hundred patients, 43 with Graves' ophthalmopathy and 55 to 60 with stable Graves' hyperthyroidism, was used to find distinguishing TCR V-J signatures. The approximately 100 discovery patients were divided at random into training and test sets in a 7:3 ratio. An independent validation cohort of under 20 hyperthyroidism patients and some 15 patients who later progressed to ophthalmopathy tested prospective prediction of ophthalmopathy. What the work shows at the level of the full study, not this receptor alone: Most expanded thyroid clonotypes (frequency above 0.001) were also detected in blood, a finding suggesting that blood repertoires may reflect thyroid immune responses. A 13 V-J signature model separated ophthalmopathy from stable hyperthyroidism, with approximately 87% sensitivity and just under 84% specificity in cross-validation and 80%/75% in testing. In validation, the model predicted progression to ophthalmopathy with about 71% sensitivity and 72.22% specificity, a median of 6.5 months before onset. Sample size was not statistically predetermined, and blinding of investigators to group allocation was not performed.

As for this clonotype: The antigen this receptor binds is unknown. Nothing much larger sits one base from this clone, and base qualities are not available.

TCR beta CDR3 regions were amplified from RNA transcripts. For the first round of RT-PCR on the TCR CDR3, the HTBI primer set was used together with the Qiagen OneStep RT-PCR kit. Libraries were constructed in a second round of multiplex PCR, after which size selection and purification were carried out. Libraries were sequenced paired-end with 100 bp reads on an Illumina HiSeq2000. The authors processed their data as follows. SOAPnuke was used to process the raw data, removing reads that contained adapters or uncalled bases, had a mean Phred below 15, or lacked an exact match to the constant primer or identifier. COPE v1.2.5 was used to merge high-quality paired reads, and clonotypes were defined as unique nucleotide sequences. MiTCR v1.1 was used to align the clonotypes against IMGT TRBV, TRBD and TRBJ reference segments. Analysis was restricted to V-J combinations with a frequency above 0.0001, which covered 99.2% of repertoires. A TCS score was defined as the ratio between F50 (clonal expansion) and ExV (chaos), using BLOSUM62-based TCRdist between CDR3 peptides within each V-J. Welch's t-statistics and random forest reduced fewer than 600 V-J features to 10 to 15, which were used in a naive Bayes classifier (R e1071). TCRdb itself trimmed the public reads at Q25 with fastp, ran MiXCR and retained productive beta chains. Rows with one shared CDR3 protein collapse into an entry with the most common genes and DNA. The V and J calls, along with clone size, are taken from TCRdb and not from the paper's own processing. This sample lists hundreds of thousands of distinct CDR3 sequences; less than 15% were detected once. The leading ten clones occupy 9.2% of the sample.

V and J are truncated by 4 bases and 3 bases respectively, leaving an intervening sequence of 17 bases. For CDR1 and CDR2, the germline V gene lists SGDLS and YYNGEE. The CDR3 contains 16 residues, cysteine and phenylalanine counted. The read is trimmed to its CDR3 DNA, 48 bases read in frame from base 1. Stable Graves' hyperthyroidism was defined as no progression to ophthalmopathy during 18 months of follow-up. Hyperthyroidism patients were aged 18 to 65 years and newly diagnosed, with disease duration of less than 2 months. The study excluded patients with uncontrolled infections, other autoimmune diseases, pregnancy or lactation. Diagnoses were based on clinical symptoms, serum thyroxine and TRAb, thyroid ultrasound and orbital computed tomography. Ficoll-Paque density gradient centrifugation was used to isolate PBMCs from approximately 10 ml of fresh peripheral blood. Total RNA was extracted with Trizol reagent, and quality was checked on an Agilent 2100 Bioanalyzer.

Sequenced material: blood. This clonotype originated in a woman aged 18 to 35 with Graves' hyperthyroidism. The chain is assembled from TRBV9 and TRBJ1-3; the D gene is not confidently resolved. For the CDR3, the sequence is CASSPTTPIRGNTIYF. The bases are TGTGCCAGCAGCCCTACCACCCCTATACGTGGAAACACCATATATTTT.